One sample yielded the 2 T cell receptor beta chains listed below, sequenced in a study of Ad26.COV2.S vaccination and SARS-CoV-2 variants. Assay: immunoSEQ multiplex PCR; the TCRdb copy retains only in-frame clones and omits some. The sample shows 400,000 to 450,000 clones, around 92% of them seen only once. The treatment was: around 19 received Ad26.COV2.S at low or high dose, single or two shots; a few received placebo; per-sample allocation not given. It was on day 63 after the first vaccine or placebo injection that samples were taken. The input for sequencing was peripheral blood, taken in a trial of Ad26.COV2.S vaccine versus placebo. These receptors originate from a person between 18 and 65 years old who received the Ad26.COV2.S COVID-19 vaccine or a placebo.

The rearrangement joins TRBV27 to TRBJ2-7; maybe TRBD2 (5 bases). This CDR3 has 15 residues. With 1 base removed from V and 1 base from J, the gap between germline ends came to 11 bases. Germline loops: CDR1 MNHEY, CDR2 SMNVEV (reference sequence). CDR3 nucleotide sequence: TGTGCCAGCAGTTTATGGGGTGGCGGGTCCTACGAGCAGTACTTC. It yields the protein CASSLWGGGSYEQYF.

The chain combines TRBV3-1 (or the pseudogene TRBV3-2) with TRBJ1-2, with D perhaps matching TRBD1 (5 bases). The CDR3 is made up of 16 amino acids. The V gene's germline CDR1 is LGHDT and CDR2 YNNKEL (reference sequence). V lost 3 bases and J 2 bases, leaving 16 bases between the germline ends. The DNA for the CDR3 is TGTGCCAGCAGCCATGCCGCCATCAGGGAAAACTATGGCTACACCTTC. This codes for CASSHAAIRENYGYTF.